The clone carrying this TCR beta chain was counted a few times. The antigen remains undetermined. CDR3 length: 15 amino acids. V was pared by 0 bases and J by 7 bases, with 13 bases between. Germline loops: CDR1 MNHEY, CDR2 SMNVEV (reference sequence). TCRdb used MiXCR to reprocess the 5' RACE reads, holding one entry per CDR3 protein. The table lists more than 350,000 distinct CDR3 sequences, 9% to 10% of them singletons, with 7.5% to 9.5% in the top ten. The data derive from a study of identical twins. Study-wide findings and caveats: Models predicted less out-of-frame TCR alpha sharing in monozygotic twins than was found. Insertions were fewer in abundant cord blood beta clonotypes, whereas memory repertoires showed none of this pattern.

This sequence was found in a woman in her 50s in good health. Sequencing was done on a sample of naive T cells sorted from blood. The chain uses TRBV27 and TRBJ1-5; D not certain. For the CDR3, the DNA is TGTGCCAGCAGTTTATCGTTGACCCCAACCCAGCCCCAGCATTTT. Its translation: CASSLSLTPTQPQHF.